This T cell receptor (beta chain) was sequenced in a study of radiotherapy plus CTLA-4 blockade in lung cancer. This clone came up a few times. The CDR3 runs to 14 residues. V lost 3 bases, J lost 2 bases, and 9 bases lay in between. The germline gives CDR1 MDHEN, CDR2 SYDVKM. The data were produced by immunoSEQ multiplex PCR, yet TCRdb's version contains in-frame clones alone and is incomplete. This sample has approximately 98,000 clones, with 75% to 90% found just once. The sample in question was peripheral blood, obtained from a patient treated with radiotherapy plus ipilimumab. This sequence joins TRBV28 and TRBJ2-3; D is unclear. The sequence was obtained from a human donor with non-small cell lung cancer who had a partial response to radiotherapy plus ipilimumab. The CDR3 protein is CASSLLSDTDTQYF. The DNA of the CDR3 is TGTGCCAGCAGTTTGCTTAGTGACACAGATACGCAGTATTTT.